These 30 T cell receptor beta chains originate from one sample sequenced in a study of T cell responses to AZD1222 COVID-19 vaccine. TCRdb's copy holds only in-frame clones and misses some; the assay was immunoSEQ multiplex PCR. The table has some 150,000 clones, 88% seen once. The sample here was peripheral blood, taken 28 days after the second dose of the MenACWY control vaccine. Receptors originate from an adult who received the MenACWY meningococcal vaccine as a control.

V usage is TRBV2 and J usage is TRBJ2-2; TRBD1 is a possible D gene (5 bases). There are 12 residues in the CDR3. CDR1 and CDR2 from the germline V gene are SNHLY and FYNNEI. The V and J ends lost 4 bases and 8 bases respectively, with 8 bases between them. CDR3 sequence: CASSVRGGELFF. CDR3 in DNA: TGTGCCAGCAGTGTAAGGGGTGGGGAGCTGTTTTTT.

V is TRBV5-1 and J is TRBJ2-1, with TRBD2 identical over 7 bases. This CDR3 comprises 15 residues. The junction had 2 bases not matched to a gene; V was cut back by 0 bases and J by 2 bases. Germline loops: CDR1 SGHRS, CDR2 YFSETQ. The DNA for the CDR3 is TGCGCCAGCAGCTTGGAAGGGACTACCTACAATGAGCAGTTCTTC. Residues: CASSLEGTTYNEQFF. Based on the CDR3 plus reference TRBV5-1 and TRBJ2-1, the full variable domain is KAGVTQTPRYLIKTRGQQVTLSCSPISGHRSVSWYQQTPGQGLQFLFEYFSETQRNKGNFPGRFSGRQFSNSRSEMNVSTLELGDSALYLCASSLEGTTYNEQFFGPGTRLTVL.

This chain links TRBV28 with TRBJ1-6; possibly TRBD1 for D (5 bases). Germline-derived CDR1 and CDR2 are MDHEN and SYDVKM. With 6 bases removed from V and 4 bases from J, the gap between germline ends came to 13 bases. The CDR3 sequence is 15 residues long. CDR3 in amino acids: CASRQDLTYNSPLHF. The CDR3 region has the DNA TGTGCCAGCAGACAGGATCTTACATATAATTCACCCCTCCACTTT.

This chain links TRBV5-6 with TRBJ1-5, with 7 nucleotides matching TRBD1. CDR3 length: 16 residues. Unmatched junction bases numbered 6, after V lost 0 bases and J lost 3 bases. From germline, CDR1 is SGHDT and CDR2 YYEEEE. CDR3 loop: CASSLGVRGFNQPQHF. In DNA, the CDR3 is TGTGCCAGCAGCTTGGGCGTCAGGGGGTTCAATCAGCCCCAGCATTTT.

The V call is TRBV11-3, the J call TRBJ1-1, with a possible D match to TRBD1 (6 bases). The germline CDR1 and CDR2 sequences are SGHNT and YENEEA. V lost 5 bases to trimming and J lost 2 bases, with 12 bases between them. The CDR3 extends over 14 amino acids. CDR3 region: CASSLGQRNTEAFF. The CDR3 bases are TGTGCCAGCAGCCTAGGACAGCGCAACACTGAAGCTTTCTTT.

This clone was seen once. The rearrangement links TRBV4-1 to TRBJ2-7; TRBD1 aligns across 8 bases. This CDR3 is built from 14 residues. Germline V gene data show CDR1 as MGHRA and CDR2 as YSYEKL. The V segment lost 5 bases and the J segment 2 bases; nucleotides outside the gene matches: 5. The CDR3 bases are TGCGCCAGCAGCAAAGGACAGGGTCCCTACGAGCAGTACTTC. It specifies CASSKGQGPYEQYF.

The chain links TRBV5-1 to TRBJ1-2; TRBD1 aligns across 10 bases. From germline, CDR1 is SGHRS and CDR2 YFSETQ. V lost 0 bases and J lost 5; bases outside the gene matches: 4. The CDR3 is 15 residues long. CDR3 amino acids: CASSLEGTGVYGYTF. The DNA for the CDR3 is TGCGCCAGCAGCTTGGAAGGGACAGGGGTATATGGCTACACCTTC.

The chain has TRBV7-2 and TRBJ2-7, with 8 bases lining up with TRBD2. In germline, CDR1 is SGHTA, CDR2 FQGNSA. With V trimmed by 2 bases and J by 4 bases, 4 bases remained unmatched. This CDR3 spans 14 amino acids. The CDR3 DNA reads TGTGCCAGCAGCTTACCCGGGAGGGCATACGAGCAGTACTTC. It yields the protein CASSLPGRAYEQYF.

V usage is TRBV19 and J usage is TRBJ1-2, with D maybe TRBD1 (5 bases). V was clipped by 3 bases and J by 8 bases, with 10 bases between them. Germline assignment: CDR1 LNHDA and CDR2 SQIVND (reference sequence). The length of the CDR3 is 12 residues. The CDR3 here is CASSIVEGGYTF. CDR3 coding DNA: TGTGCCAGTAGTATCGTCGAGGGGGGCTACACCTTC.

This clone was recorded at least ten times. The chain employs TRBV2 and TRBJ2-5; 7 positions agree with TRBD2. The V segment lost 3 bases and the J segment 1 base; nucleotides outside the gene matches: 14. CDR3 length: 18 amino acids. CDR1 is SNHLY, CDR2 FYNNEI, per germline. The CDR3 nucleotides are TGTGCCAGCAGTGAGGTCAGGCTAGCGGACATGATCCAAGAGACCCAGTACTTC. Its protein product is CASSEVRLADMIQETQYF.

As for this clone: Other DNA sequences in the same sample also yield this CDR3. The chain couples TRBV7-3 to TRBJ1-1; D unresolved. The CDR3 is 14 residues long. V lost 5 bases and J 0 bases, leaving 10 bases between the germline ends. Germline lookup yields CDR1 SGHTA and CDR2 FQGTGA. CDR3 coding DNA: TGTGCCAGCAGCCTAGGGCACATGAACACTGAAGCTTTCTTT. This encodes CASSLGHMNTEAFF.

The V gene is TRBV29-1, the J gene TRBJ2-3, with a possible D match to TRBD1 (5 bases). The CDR3 has 13 residues. Trimming pared 7 bases from V and 1 base from J, leaving 12 bases between. CDR1 and CDR2 from the germline V gene are SQVTM and ANQGSEA. This chain's CDR3 is CSAKGQGTDTQYF. DNA of the CDR3: TGCAGCGCCAAGGGGCAGGGCACAGATACGCAGTATTTT.

The genes are TRBV24-1 and TRBJ1-2; a possible D gene is TRBD1 (6 bases). The CDR3 runs to 16 residues. V was shortened by 3 bases and J by 8 bases, with 21 bases between the two germline ends. Germline lookup yields CDR1 KGHDR and CDR2 SFDVKD. CDR3: CATSDRSDRSFGGYTF. In nucleotides, the CDR3 is TGTGCCACCAGTGATCGTTCGGACAGATCGTTCGGGGGCTACACCTTC.

The J gene is TRBJ1-5, the V gene TRBV19; D not resolved. Germline loops: CDR1 LNHDA, CDR2 SQIVND (reference sequence). This CDR3 is 15 amino acids long. Trimming removed 3 bases from V and 2 bases from J, with 11 bases in between. This CDR3 reads CASSMVHSGNQPQHF. The DNA for the CDR3 is TGTGCCAGTAGTATGGTCCATAGTGGCAATCAGCCCCAGCATTTT.

The V gene is TRBV9, the J gene TRBJ2-3; D call uncertain. This CDR3 comprises 13 residues. The germline V gene encodes CDR1 SGDLS and CDR2 YYNGEE. Trimming shortened V by 2 bases and J by 2 bases, and 6 bases separated the two germline ends. The CDR3 region has the DNA TGTGCCAGCAGCGTGGCTCCCACAGATACGCAGTATTTT. Its protein product is CASSVAPTDTQYF.

The CDR3 nucleotides read TGTGCCAGCAGCTTAGGTTCAGGACAAGAGACCCAGTACTTC. Its protein product is CASSLGSGQETQYF. The gene calls are TRBV7-2 and TRBJ2-5; D call uncertain. The CDR3 spans 14 residues. Germline CDR1 SGHTA, CDR2 FQGNSA. V lost 1 base and J 2 bases, leaving 8 bases between the germline ends.

In regard to this clone: The sample holds other DNA sequences that translate to the same CDR3. V is TRBV7-9 and J is TRBJ1-3; D is undetermined. Germline V gene lookup returns CDR1 SEHNR and CDR2 FQNEAQ (reference sequence). V lost 1 base and J lost 3, with 1 base in between. The CDR3 spans 12 residues. The CDR3 protein is CASSLGGNTIYF. Written as DNA, the CDR3 is TGTGCCAGCAGCTTAGGTGGAAACACCATATATTTT.

V usage is TRBV18 and J usage is TRBJ1-1, with D possibly being TRBD1 (6 bases). V was clipped by 0 bases and J by 1 base, with 9 bases between them. Germline V gene lookup returns CDR1 KGHSH and CDR2 LQKENI. This CDR3 spans 15 amino acids. The CDR3 coding sequence is TGTGCCAGCTCACCACCGGGACAACAGAACACTGAAGCTTTCTTT. It codes for CASSPPGQQNTEAFF.

V is TRBV7-9 and J is TRBJ2-7; TRBD1 agrees at 11 bases. The CDR3 loop spans 15 amino acids. Germline V lookup: CDR1 SEHNR, CDR2 FQNEAQ (reference sequence). The trim removed 5 bases at V and 5 bases at J, leaving 8 bases unmatched. In DNA form, the CDR3 reads TGTGCCAGCAGCCCTTCCCGGACAGGGGGCCACGAGCAGTACTTC. Its translation: CASSPSRTGGHEQYF.

The gene calls are TRBV7-2 and TRBJ2-5; tentatively, D is TRBD1 or TRBD2 (6 bases each). The V gene's germline CDR1 is SGHTA and CDR2 FQGNSA. Trimming removed 2 bases from V and 4 bases from J, with 11 bases in between. The CDR3 runs 14 residues. CDR3 sequence reads: CASSLTGAVETQYF. DNA of the CDR3: TGTGCCAGCAGCTTAACGGGGGCGGTAGAGACCCAGTACTTC.

The chain carries TRBV6-2 or TRBV6-3 and TRBJ1-5; maybe TRBD1 (6 bases). The germline V gene encodes CDR1 MNHEY and CDR2 SVGEGT. With 6 bases removed from V and 0 bases from J, the gap between germline ends came to 15 bases. This CDR3 spans 16 amino acids. CDR3 sequence: CASSSPRGLSNQPQHF. CDR3 DNA sequence: TGTGCCAGCAGCTCCCCCAGGGGCCTTAGCAATCAGCCCCAGCATTTT.

The V call is TRBV7-2, the J call TRBJ2-3; TRBD1 matches 7 bases. This CDR3 is 15 amino acids long. V shed 5 bases, J shed 3 bases, and the junction held 8 bases outside the gene matches. Per germline, CDR1 SGHTA and CDR2 FQGNSA. CDR3 protein: CASSVRQGRTDTQYF. CDR3 nucleotides: TGTGCCAGCAGCGTCCGACAGGGCAGGACAGATACGCAGTATTTT.

This clone was recorded a few times. The chain links TRBV5-4 to TRBJ1-2, with TRBD1 identical over 7 bases. The CDR3 is made up of 15 amino acids. V was pared by 4 bases and J by 4 bases, with 10 bases of the junction left unmatched. Germline V gene lookup returns CDR1 SGHNT and CDR2 YYREEE (reference sequence). Here the CDR3 reads CASSPDRDQGYGYTF. CDR3 sequence (DNA): TGTGCCAGCAGCCCTGACAGGGACCAAGGCTATGGCTACACCTTC.

The rearrangement uses TRBV4-1 and TRBJ1-6; D perhaps matches TRBD1 (6 bases). Per germline, CDR1 MGHRA and CDR2 YSYEKL. CDR3 size: 16 residues. CDR3 in amino acids: CPTSRPEGGLGSPLHF. The CDR3 DNA reads TGCCCCACCAGCCGTCCGGAGGGGGGGCTAGGGTCACCCCTCCACTTT.

The chain links TRBV4-3 to TRBJ2-5; perhaps TRBD1 as D (7 bases). Germline V CDR1 and CDR2: LGHNA, YSLEER. The CDR3 contains 17 residues. V lost 0 bases and J lost 3, with 17 bases in between. The CDR3 protein is CASSQDLGTAGEETQYF. The CDR3 DNA reads as TGCGCCAGCAGCCAAGATCTGGGGACAGCGGGCGAAGAGACCCAGTACTTC.

In this sample, this clone turned up once. The chain couples TRBV21-1 to TRBJ1-2; whether TRBD1, the table's D call, matches the DNA was not checked. TRBV21-1 is shown as a pseudogene. This CDR3 has 16 residues. The chain's CDR3 is CASSKEGDREVWGYTF. The DNA of the CDR3 is TGTGCCAGCAGCAAAGAGGGGGACAGGGAGGTTTGGGGCTACACCTTC.

V gene TRBV13 combines with J gene TRBJ1-6; TRBD1 matches 7 bases. Per germline, CDR1 PRHDT and CDR2 FYEKMQ (reference sequence). This CDR3 spans 15 amino acids. J was trimmed by 9 bases and V by 4 bases; bases with no gene match: 9. DNA for the CDR3: TGTGCCAGCAGCTCACGACAGGGAGGGAGTTCACCCCTCCACTTT. It codes for CASSSRQGGSSPLHF.

This rearrangement joins TRBV6-5 to TRBJ2-7; weak D call: TRBD2 (6 bases). CDR1 is MNHEY, CDR2 SVGAGI, per germline. Trimming pared 0 bases from V and 1 base from J, leaving 10 bases between. The CDR3 extends over 15 amino acids. The CDR3: CASSYSEGFSYEQYF. CDR3 bases: TGTGCCAGCAGTTACTCGGAGGGCTTTTCCTACGAGCAGTACTTC.

This clone has just one count. This chain links TRBV28 with TRBJ2-7; D remains unclear. The CDR3 is made up of 11 amino acids. Germline CDR1 reads MDHEN; CDR2 reads SYDVKM. Trimming pared 5 bases from V and 0 bases from J, leaving 2 bases between. CDR3 amino acids: CASSNSYEQYF. Written as DNA, the CDR3 is TGTGCCAGCAGTAACTCCTACGAGCAGTACTTC.

In DNA, the CDR3 is TGTGCCAGCAGTGAAGGATTTGGAAGGGGGGTTGGCTACACCTTC. It encodes CASSEGFGRGVGYTF. This rearrangement joins TRBV6-1 to TRBJ1-2; perhaps TRBD1 as D (6 bases). The V gene's germline CDR1 is MNHNS and CDR2 SASEGT. Trimming cost V 1 base and J 7 bases, with 16 bases left between them. The CDR3 spans 15 residues.